The 19 T cell receptor beta chains reported below all come from one sample, sequenced in a study of blood T cell repertoires in COVID-19. Data came from immunoSEQ multiplex PCR; TCRdb stores just in-frame clones and leaves some out. Here the sample spans roughly 65,000 clones, around 80% being singletons. The sample comprised peripheral blood. These receptors all come from a human donor in a cohort sampled during active COVID-19.

The V and J genes are TRBV18 and TRBJ2-5; D is possibly TRBD2 (5 bases). Trimming took off 3 bases at V and 2 bases at J, with 13 bases between the two ends. Germline V gives CDR1 KGHSH, CDR2 LQKENI. The CDR3 sequence is 15 residues long. The CDR3 nucleotides read TGTGCCAGCTCACCCTTCCGAGGGAAACAAGAGACCCAGTACTTC. Translation: CASSPFRGKQETQYF.

This clone has more than one count but fewer than ten. Here the CDR3 reads CASRTDRGIYNEQFF. The CDR3 DNA follows: TGCGCCAGCAGGACGGACAGGGGGATCTACAATGAGCAGTTCTTC. V and J are TRBV5-1 and TRBJ2-1; 10 bases fit TRBD1. V lost 5 bases and J lost 3; bases outside the gene matches: 5. The CDR3 totals 15 residues. CDR1 is SGHRS and CDR2 is YFSETQ in the germline V gene.

The chain is built from TRBV28 and TRBJ1-1; the D is unclear. V lost 7 bases and J lost 3, with 12 bases in between. CDR1 and CDR2 (germline): MDHEN, SYDVKM. The CDR3 is 13 amino acids. CDR3 sequence: CASIRGRDTEAFF. CDR3 nucleotides: TGTGCCAGCATCCGGGGTAGGGACACTGAAGCTTTCTTT.

The J gene is TRBJ1-3, the V gene TRBV7-2; D is unclear. The CDR3 is 15 amino acids. CDR1 and CDR2 from the germline V gene are SGHTA and FQGNSA. The V end was cut by 0 bases, the J end by 2 bases, with 8 bases between. CDR3 in DNA: TGTGCCAGCAGCTTAGCAGTAGTAGCTGGAAACACCATATATTTT. It yields the protein CASSLAVVAGNTIYF.

The rearrangement links TRBV5-1 to TRBJ1-4; tentatively, D is TRBD1 (5 bases). The germline V gene encodes CDR1 SGHRS and CDR2 YFSETQ. CDR3 length: 13 amino acids. Between the trimmed V and J ends, which lost 6 bases and 2 bases, there was a span of 8 bases. CDR3 coding DNA: TGCGCCAGCACAAGGGGTACTAATGAAAAACTGTTTTTT. Protein: CASTRGTNEKLFF.

This clone was detected once. This sequence joins TRBV23-1 and TRBJ2-7; tentatively, D is TRBD1 (6 bases). TRBV23-1 carries the ORF label, with uncertain function. The CDR3 spans 16 residues. Trimming left V 5 bases short and J 2 bases short, with 19 bases between. DNA for the CDR3: TGCGCCAGCAGTTTCAAGTTCAGGGGCCCCACCTACGAGCAGTACTTC. Translation gives CASSFKFRGPTYEQYF.

Here the CDR3 DNA reads TGTGCCAGCAGTTACTCTGGTGGGGGCGAGCAGTTCTTC. The encoded protein is CASSYSGGGEQFF. J is TRBJ2-1 and V is TRBV6-6, with D perhaps TRBD1 (6 bases). The CDR3 extends over 13 amino acids. Germline-derived CDR1 and CDR2 are MNHNY and SVGAGI (reference sequence). The V gene lost 0 bases and the J gene lost 10 bases, with 10 bases spanning the gap.

The chain combines TRBV19 with TRBJ2-2; the match to TRBD2 covers 8 bases. This CDR3 region has 14 residues. Germline lookup yields CDR1 LNHDA and CDR2 SQIVND (reference sequence). The J segment lost 5 bases and the V segment lost 6 bases, leaving 5 bases of the junction unmatched. Here the CDR3 reads CASRSPSGTGELFF. The CDR3 DNA sequence: TGTGCCAGTAGGTCTCCTAGCGGGACCGGGGAGCTGTTTTTT.

The chain carries TRBV28 and TRBJ2-7, with D perhaps TRBD2 (6 bases). Trimming shortened V by 10 bases and J by 0 bases, and 10 bases separated the two germline ends. Germline V lookup: CDR1 MDHEN, CDR2 SYDVKM. The CDR3 has 12 amino acids. DNA of the CDR3: TGTGCCACTGCGGGAAGCTCCTACGAGCAGTACTTC. It encodes CATAGSSYEQYF.

CDR3 sequence reads: CASSLETGNPYEQYF. The CDR3 coding sequence is TGTGCCAGCAGCCTCGAGACAGGGAACCCCTACGAGCAGTACTTC. The chain employs TRBV7-2 and TRBJ2-7; 7 nucleotides line up with TRBD1. From germline, CDR1 is SGHTA and CDR2 FQGNSA. Trimming at V came to 5 bases and at J to 2 bases, leaving 9 bases not matched to a gene. This CDR3 has 15 residues.

The V gene is TRBV19, the J gene TRBJ1-1; no firm D call. The CDR3 covers 14 residues. The ends were cut back, 3 bases at V and 0 bases at J, with 8 bases in the middle. Germline CDR1 is LNHDA and CDR2 is SQIVND (reference sequence). CDR3 nucleotides: TGTGCCAGTAGTATGAGCGGGGTGAACACTGAAGCTTTCTTT. The encoded protein is CASSMSGVNTEAFF.

The rearrangement links TRBV11-3 to TRBJ2-1; 11 positions match TRBD2. The V segment lost 4 bases and the J segment 14 bases; nucleotides outside the gene matches: 7. CDR1 is SGHNT and CDR2 is YENEEA in the germline V gene. The CDR3 is 13 residues long. The DNA of the CDR3 is TGTGCCAGCAGCTCAATAGCGGGAGGGGAGGAGTTCTTC. Translating it yields CASSSIAGGEEFF.

The chain recombines TRBV10-3 with TRBJ2-1, with a possible D match to TRBD1 (5 bases). Germline-derived CDR1 and CDR2 are ENHRY and SYGVKD. Trimming shortened V by 0 bases and J by 0 bases, and 15 bases separated the two germline ends. The CDR3 length is 18 residues. For the CDR3, the DNA is TGTGCCATCAGTGAGTCGTGGACAACTCTCTACTCCTACAATGAGCAGTTCTTC. It translates to CAISESWTTLYSYNEQFF.

This clone was seen only once. V usage is TRBV6-6 and J usage is TRBJ2-2, with TRBD1 matching over 7 bases. Germline CDR1 and CDR2: MNHNY and SVGAGI (reference sequence). The CDR3 has 16 amino acids. V lost 2 bases and J lost 3; bases outside the gene matches: 6. For the CDR3, the DNA is TGTGCCAGCAGTTACCGGGGCAGGGGGTACACCGGGGAGCTGTTTTTT. This gives the protein CASSYRGRGYTGELFF.

This clone was detected once. This chain connects TRBV11-2 to TRBJ2-3; D gene ambiguous. From germline, CDR1 is SGHAT and CDR2 FQNNGV. The CDR3 runs 14 residues. Trimming stripped 2 bases from V and 3 bases from J, with 9 bases between. The CDR3 is CASSLTTQTDTQYF. DNA for the CDR3: TGTGCCAGCAGCTTAACCACACAGACAGATACGCAGTATTTT.

This clone showed up just a few times. The chain combines TRBV29-1 with TRBJ2-3, with 7 nucleotides matching TRBD1. V shed 8 bases, J shed 1 base, and the junction held 6 bases outside the gene matches. Germline lookup yields CDR1 SQVTM and CDR2 ANQGSEA. The CDR3 contains 13 residues. This CDR3 reads CSSWDRRTDTQYF. DNA of the CDR3: TGCAGCTCATGGGACAGACGCACAGATACGCAGTATTTT.

This sequence joins TRBV11-2 and TRBJ2-1; D ambiguous. Germline values: CDR1 SGHAT, CDR2 FQNNGV. CDR3 size: 15 residues. V was trimmed by 2 bases and J by 6 bases, leaving 14 bases between them. CDR3 in amino acids: CASSLPGPLGNEQFF. As DNA, the CDR3 is TGTGCCAGCAGCTTACCCGGTCCCCTTGGCAATGAGCAGTTCTTC.

The J gene is TRBJ2-3, the V gene TRBV7-9; 11 bases agree with TRBD2. The trim removed 5 bases at V and 4 bases at J, leaving 8 bases unmatched. Per the germline V gene, CDR1 is SEHNR and CDR2 is FQNEAQ (reference sequence). This CDR3 region has 16 residues. The CDR3 loop is CASSHRLAGMSDTQYF. Written as DNA, the CDR3 is TGTGCCAGCAGCCACAGACTAGCGGGGATGTCAGATACGCAGTATTTT. Based on the CDR3 plus reference TRBV7-9 and TRBJ2-3, the full variable domain is DTGVSQNPRHKITKRGQNVTFRCDPISEHNRLYWYRQTLGQGPEFLTYFQNEAQLEKSRLLSDRFSAERPKGSFSTLEIQRTEQGDSAMYLCASSHRLAGMSDTQYFGPGTRLTVL.

This rearrangement joins TRBV18 to TRBJ1-2; 7 bases match TRBD1. This CDR3 is built from 16 residues. The germline CDR1 and CDR2 sequences are KGHSH and LQKENI. The trim removed 2 bases at V and 2 bases at J, leaving 8 bases unmatched. DNA of the CDR3: TGTGCCAGCTCACCAAACAGGGGAGGCGGGAACTATGGCTACACCTTC. Translated: CASSPNRGGGNYGYTF.